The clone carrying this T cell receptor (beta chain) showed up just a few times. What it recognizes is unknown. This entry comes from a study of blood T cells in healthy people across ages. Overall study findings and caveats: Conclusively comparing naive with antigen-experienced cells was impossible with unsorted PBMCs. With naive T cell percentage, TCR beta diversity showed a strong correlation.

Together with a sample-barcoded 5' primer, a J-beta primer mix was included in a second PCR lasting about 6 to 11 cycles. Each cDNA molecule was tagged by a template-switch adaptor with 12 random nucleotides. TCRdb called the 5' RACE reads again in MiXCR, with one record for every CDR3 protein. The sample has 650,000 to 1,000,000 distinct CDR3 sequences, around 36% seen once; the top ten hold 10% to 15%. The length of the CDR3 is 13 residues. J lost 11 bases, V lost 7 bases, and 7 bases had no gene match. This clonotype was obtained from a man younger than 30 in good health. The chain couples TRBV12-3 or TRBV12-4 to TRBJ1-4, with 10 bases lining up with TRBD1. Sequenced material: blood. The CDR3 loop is CASTSRTGGKLFF. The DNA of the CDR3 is TGTGCCAGCACTTCACGGACAGGGGGGAAACTGTTTTTT.